This T cell receptor (beta chain) derives from a study of CD8 T cells in Susac syndrome. Random hexamers were used to reverse transcribe the RNA input (about 0.45 to 1 ug). TCRdb called the immunoSEQ multiplex PCR reads again in MiXCR, with one record for every CDR3 protein. The sample has around 190,000 distinct CDR3 sequences, roughly 94% seen once. Per germline, CDR1 MDHEN and CDR2 SYDVKM. The trim removed 3 bases at V and 3 bases at J, leaving 8 bases unmatched. The CDR3 runs 16 residues. This clonotype was obtained from a human donor in good health. Sequencing was carried out using CD4+ T cells from PBMCs. The V call is TRBV28, the J call TRBJ2-1; 7 bases map to TRBD1. This CDR3 reads CASSFHSGGNYNEQFF. CDR3 bases: TGTGCCAGCAGTTTCCACTCAGGGGGAAACTACAATGAGCAGTTCTTC. Full variable domain (missing parts from reference TRBV28 and TRBJ2-1): DVKVTQSSRYLVKRTGEKVFLECVQDMDHENMFWYRQDPGLGLRLIYFSYDVKMKEKGDIPEGYSVSREKKERFSLILESASTNQTSMYLCASSFHSGGNYNEQFFGPGTRLTVL.